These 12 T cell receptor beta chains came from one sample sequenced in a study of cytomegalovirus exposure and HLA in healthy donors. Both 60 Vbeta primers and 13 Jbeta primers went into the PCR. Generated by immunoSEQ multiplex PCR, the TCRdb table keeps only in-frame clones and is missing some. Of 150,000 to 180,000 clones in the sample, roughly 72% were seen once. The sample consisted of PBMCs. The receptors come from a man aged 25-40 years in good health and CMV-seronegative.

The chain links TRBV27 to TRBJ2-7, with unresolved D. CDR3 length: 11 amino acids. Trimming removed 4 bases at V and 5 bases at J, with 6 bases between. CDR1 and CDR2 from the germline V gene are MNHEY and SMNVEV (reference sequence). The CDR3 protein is CASSSPHEQYF. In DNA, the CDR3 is TGTGCCAGCAGTTCCCCTCACGAGCAGTACTTC.

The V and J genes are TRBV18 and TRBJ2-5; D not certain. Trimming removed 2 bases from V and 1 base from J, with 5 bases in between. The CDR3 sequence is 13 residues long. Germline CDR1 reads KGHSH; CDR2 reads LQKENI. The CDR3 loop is CASSPGFQETQYF. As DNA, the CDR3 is TGTGCCAGCTCACCAGGCTTCCAAGAGACCCAGTACTTC. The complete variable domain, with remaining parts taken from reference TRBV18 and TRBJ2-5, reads NAGVMQNPRHLVRRRGQEARLRCSPMKGHSHVYWYRQLPEEGLKFMVYLQKENIIDESGMPKERFSAEFPKEGPSILRIQQVVRGDSAAYFCASSPGFQETQYFGPGTRLLVL.

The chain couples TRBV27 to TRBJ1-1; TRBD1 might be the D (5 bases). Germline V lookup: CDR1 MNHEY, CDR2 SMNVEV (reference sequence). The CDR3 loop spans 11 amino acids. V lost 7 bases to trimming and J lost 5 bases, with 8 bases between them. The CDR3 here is CASNKGTEAFF. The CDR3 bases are TGTGCCAGCAACAAGGGGACTGAAGCTTTCTTT.

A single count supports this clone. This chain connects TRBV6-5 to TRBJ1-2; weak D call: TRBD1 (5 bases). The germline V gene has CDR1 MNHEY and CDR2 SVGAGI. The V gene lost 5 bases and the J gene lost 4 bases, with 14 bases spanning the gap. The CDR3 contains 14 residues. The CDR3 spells CASSRRGEAYGYTF. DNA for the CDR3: TGTGCCAGCAGTCGTCGAGGGGAGGCCTATGGCTACACCTTC.

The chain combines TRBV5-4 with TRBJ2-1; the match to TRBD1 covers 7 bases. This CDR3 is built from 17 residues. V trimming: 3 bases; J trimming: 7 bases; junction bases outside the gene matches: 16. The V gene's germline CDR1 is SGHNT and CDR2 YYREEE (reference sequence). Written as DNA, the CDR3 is TGTGCCAGCAGCTCACCTGTACAGGGGCCGCGGGCAAATGAGCAGTTCTTC. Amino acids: CASSSPVQGPRANEQFF. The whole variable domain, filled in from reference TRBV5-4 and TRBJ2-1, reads ETGVTQSPTHLIKTRGQQVTLRCSSQSGHNTVSWYQQALGQGPQFIFQYYREEENGRGNFPPRFSGLQFPNYSSELNVNALELDDSALYLCASSSPVQGPRANEQFFGPGTRLTVL.

Here the CDR3 reads CASSPRGSNYGYTF. CDR3 in DNA: TGCGCCAGCAGCCCCCGAGGGAGTAACTATGGCTACACCTTC. The rearrangement links TRBV5-1 to TRBJ1-2, with D uncertain. The germline CDR1 and CDR2 sequences are SGHRS and YFSETQ. V lost 4 bases, J lost 1 base, and 11 bases lay in between. This CDR3 has 14 amino acids.

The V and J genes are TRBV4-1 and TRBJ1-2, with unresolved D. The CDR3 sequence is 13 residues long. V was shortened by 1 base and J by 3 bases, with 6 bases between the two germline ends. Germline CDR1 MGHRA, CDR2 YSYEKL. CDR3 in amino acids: CASSQGNYYGYTF. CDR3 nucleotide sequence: TGCGCCAGCAGCCAAGGAAACTACTATGGCTACACCTTC.

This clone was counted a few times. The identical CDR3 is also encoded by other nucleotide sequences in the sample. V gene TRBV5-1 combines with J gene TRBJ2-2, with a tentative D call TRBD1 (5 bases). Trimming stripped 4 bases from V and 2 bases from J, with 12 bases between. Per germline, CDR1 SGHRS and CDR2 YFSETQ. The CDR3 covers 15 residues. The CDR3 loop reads CASSLDSPNTGELFF. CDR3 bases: TGCGCCAGCAGCCTCGACAGCCCTAACACCGGGGAGCTGTTTTTT.

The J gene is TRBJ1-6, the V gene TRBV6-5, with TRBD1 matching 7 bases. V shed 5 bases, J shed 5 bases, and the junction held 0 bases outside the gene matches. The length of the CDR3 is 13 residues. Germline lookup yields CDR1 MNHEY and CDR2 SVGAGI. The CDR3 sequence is CASSDRDNSPLHF. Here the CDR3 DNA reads TGTGCCAGCAGTGACAGGGATAATTCACCCCTCCACTTT.

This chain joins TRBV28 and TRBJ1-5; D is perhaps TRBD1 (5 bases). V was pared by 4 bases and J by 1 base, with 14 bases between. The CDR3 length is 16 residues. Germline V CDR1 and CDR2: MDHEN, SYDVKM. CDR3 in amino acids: CASSSPGSKSNQPQHF. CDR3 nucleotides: TGTGCCAGCAGTTCCCCAGGGTCGAAGAGCAATCAGCCCCAGCATTTT.

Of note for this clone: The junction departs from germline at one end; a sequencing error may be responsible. CDR3 in amino acids: CASSVVLGRAGDF. The CDR3 DNA follows: TGTGCCAGCAGTGTTGTGTTGGGACGAGCGGGGGATTTT. V gene TRBV6-1 combines with J gene TRBJ2-3; TRBD2 aligns across 8 bases. This CDR3 is built from 13 residues. Germline V CDR1 and CDR2: MNHNS, SASEGT.

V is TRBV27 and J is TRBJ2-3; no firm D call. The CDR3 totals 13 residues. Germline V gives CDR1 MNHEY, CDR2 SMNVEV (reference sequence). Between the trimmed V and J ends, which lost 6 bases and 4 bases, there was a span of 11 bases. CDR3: CASSYNRADTQYF. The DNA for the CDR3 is TGTGCCAGCAGCTATAACCGGGCAGATACGCAGTATTTT.